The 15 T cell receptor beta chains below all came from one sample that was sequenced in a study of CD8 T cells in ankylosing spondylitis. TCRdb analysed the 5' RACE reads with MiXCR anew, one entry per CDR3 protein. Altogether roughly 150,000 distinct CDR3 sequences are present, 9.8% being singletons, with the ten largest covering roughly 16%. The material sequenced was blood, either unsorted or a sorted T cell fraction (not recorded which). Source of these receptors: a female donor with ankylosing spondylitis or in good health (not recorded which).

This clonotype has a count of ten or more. The CDR3 protein is CSVARGGEVNEQFF. For the CDR3, the DNA is TGCAGCGTTGCCAGGGGAGGGGAGGTCAATGAGCAGTTCTTC. This sequence joins TRBV29-1 and TRBJ2-1, with D possibly TRBD2 on 7 matching bases. CDR3 length: 14 residues. Germline V lookup: CDR1 SQVTM, CDR2 ANQGSEA. V dropped 4 bases and J dropped 6 bases, with 16 bases sitting between them.

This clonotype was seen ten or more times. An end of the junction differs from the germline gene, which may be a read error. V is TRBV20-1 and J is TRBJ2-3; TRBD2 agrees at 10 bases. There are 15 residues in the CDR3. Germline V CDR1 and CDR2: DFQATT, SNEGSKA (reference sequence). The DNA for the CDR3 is TGCAGTGCTAGAGAACTAGCGGGGCCCACAGATGCGCAGTATTTT. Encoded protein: CSARELAGPTDAQYF.

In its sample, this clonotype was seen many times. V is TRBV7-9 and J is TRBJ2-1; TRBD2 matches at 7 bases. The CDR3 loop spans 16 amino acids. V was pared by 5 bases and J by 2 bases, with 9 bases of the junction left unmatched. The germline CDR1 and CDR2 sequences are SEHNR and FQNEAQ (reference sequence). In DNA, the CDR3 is TGTGCCAGCAGCCCACCCTTAGCGGGTGCCTACAATGAGCAGTTCTTC. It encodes CASSPPLAGAYNEQFF. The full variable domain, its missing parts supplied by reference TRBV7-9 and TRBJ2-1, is DTGVSQNPRHKITKRGQNVTFRCDPISEHNRLYWYRQTLGQGPEFLTYFQNEAQLEKSRLLSDRFSAERPKGSFSTLEIQRTEQGDSAMYLCASSPPLAGAYNEQFFGPGTRLTVL.

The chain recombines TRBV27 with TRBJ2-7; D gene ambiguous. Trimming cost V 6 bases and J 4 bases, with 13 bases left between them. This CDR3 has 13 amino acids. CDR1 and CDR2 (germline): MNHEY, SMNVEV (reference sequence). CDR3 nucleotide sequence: TGTGCCAGCAGCCCCAGAGATAGGTACGAGCAGTACTTC. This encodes CASSPRDRYEQYF.

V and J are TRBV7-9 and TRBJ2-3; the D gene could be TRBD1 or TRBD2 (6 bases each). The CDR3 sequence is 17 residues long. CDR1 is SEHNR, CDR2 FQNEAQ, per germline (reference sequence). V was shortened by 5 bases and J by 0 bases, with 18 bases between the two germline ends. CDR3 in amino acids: CASSTLEGGPSTDTQYF. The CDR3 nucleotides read TGTGCCAGCAGCACGCTAGAGGGGGGCCCCAGCACAGATACGCAGTATTTT.

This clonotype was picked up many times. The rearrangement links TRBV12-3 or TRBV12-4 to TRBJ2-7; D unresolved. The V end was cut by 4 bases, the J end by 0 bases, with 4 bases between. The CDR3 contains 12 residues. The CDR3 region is CASSWHSYEQYF. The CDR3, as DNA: TGTGCCAGCAGTTGGCACTCCTACGAGCAGTACTTC.

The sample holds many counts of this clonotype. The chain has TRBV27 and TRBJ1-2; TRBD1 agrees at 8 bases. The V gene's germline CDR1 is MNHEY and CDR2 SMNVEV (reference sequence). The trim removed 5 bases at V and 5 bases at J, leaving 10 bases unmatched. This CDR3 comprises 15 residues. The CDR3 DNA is TGTGCCAGCAGTCCAGGGACAGGAGGCATTTATGGCTACACCTTC. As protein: CASSPGTGGIYGYTF.

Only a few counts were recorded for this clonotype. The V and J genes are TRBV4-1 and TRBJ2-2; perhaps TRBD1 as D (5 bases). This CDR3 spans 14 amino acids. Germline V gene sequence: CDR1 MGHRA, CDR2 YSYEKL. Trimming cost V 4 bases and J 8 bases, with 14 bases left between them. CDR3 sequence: CASSPTPGLGELFF. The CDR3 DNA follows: TGCGCCAGCAGCCCGACCCCAGGGTTGGGGGAGCTGTTTTTT.

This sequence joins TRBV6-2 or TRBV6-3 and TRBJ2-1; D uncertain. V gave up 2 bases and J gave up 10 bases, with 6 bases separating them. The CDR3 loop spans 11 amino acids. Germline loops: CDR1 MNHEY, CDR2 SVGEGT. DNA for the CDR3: TGTGCCAGCAGTTACAAGGTCGAGCAGTTCTTC. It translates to CASSYKVEQFF.

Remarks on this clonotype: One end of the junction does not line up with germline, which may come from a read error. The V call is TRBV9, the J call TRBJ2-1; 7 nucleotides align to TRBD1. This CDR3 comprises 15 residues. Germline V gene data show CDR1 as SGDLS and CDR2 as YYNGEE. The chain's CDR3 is CASSVGWDSSNEQFF. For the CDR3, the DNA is TGTGCCAGCAGTGTAGGGTGGGACAGCAGTAATGAGCAGTTCTTC. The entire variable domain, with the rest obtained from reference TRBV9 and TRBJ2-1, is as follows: DSGVTQTPKHLITATGQRVTLRCSPRSGDLSVYWYQQSLDQGLQFLIQYYNGEERAKGNILERFSAQQFPDLHSELNLSSLELGDSALYFCASSVGWDSSNEQFFGPGTRLTVL.

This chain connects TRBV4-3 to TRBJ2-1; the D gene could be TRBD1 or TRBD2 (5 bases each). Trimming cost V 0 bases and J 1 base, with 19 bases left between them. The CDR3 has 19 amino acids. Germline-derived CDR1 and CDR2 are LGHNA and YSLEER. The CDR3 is CASSQDQGVAMRSYNEQFF. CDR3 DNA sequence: TGCGCCAGCAGCCAAGATCAGGGAGTAGCGATGCGGTCCTACAATGAGCAGTTCTTC.

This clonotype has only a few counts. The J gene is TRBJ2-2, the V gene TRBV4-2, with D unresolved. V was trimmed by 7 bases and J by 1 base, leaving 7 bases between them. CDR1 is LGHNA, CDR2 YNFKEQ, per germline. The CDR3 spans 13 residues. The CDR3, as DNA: TGTGCCAGCATCTCCGGGAACACCGGGGAGCTGTTTTTT. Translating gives CASISGNTGELFF.

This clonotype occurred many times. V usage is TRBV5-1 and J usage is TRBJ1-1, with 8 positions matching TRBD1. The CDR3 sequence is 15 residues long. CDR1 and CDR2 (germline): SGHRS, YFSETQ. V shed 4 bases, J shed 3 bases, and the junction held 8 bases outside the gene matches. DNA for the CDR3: TGCGCCAGCAGCGACGGACAGGGCACGTACACTGAAGCTTTCTTT. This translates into CASSDGQGTYTEAFF.

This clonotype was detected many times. DNA of the CDR3: TGTGCCAGCAGCCAAAGCCTCCGCCAGAACACTGAAGCTTTCTTT. Translation: CASSQSLRQNTEAFF. This chain connects TRBV5-6 to TRBJ1-1, with D uncertain. Trimming shortened V by 4 bases and J by 1 base, and 14 bases separated the two germline ends. Germline V lookup: CDR1 SGHDT, CDR2 YYEEEE. The CDR3 has 15 residues.

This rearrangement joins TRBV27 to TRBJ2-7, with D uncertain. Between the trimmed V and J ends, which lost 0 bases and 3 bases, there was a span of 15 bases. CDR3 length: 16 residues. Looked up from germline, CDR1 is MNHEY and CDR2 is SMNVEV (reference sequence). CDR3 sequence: CASSLSPRRYIYEQYF. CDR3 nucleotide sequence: TGTGCCAGCAGTTTATCCCCCAGGCGGTACATCTACGAGCAGTACTTC.